These T cell receptor beta chains were read from a single sample in a study of cytomegalovirus exposure and HLA in healthy donors. Generated by immunoSEQ multiplex PCR, the TCRdb table keeps only in-frame clones and is missing some. The sample contains a few hundred thousand clones, roughly 80% of which appear only once. The sample consisted of PBMCs. The receptors were gathered from a man aged 30 to 45 in good health and CMV-seronegative. Each CDR3 is given with its conserved first and last residue. The D gene is left open where the match is weak. Some rows mark clone size as missing; the rest say once, few, many or name a class of expanded clone.

>-|TRBV6-5|TRBJ1-6|-
TGTGCCAGTAGACGGGAAGGATATAATTCACCCCTCCACTTT
CASRREGYNSPLHF
>-|TRBV19|TRBJ1-1|-
TGTGCCAGTAGTATGGGGGGTATGAACACTGAAGCTTTCTTT
CASSMGGMNTEAFF
>TRBD1|TRBV29-1|TRBJ1-2|-
TGCAGCGGAATAGGGGGCGATGGCTACACCTTC
CSGIGGDGYTF
>TRBD2|TRBV6-5|TRBJ2-3|-
TGTGCCAGCAGTTGGCCCGGGACTAGCCTTACAGATACGCAGTATTTT
CASSWPGTSLTDTQYF
>-|TRBV19|TRBJ2-5|-
TGTGCCAGTAGTATGAAGACAGGGAGGAGGGAGACCCAGTACTTC
CASSMKTGRRETQYF
>TRBD1|TRBV19|TRBJ1-6|once
TGTGCCAGTAGAACGACAGGGAATAATTCACCCCTCCACTTT
CASRTTGNNSPLHF
>-|TRBV7-3|TRBJ2-2|-
TGTGCCAGCAGCTCCCACCGAAGCAGGGGGGACACCGGGGAGCTGTTTTTT
CASSSHRSRGDTGELFF
>TRBD2|TRBV13|TRBJ2-3|-
TGTGCCAGCAGCCAACAGACTAGCGCAATTTTCACAGATACGCAGTATTTT
CASSQQTSAIFTDTQYF
>TRBD2|TRBV19|TRBJ2-1|-
TGTGCCAGTAGTCCGAGCGGGGGAGCCAATGAGCAGTTCTTC
CASSPSGGANEQFF
>TRBD1|TRBV5-1|TRBJ1-2|-
TGCGCCAGCAGCTCAGGACAGGGTGAGGGCTACACCTTC
CASSSGQGEGYTF
>-|TRBV14|TRBJ1-4|-
TGTGCCAGCAGCCTTCGATCGGTCCCTAGCATAGAAAAACTGTTTTTT
CASSLRSVPSIEKLFF
>-|TRBV6-5|TRBJ2-7|-
TGTGCCACTTCCAGGGGGGATGGCTACGAGCAGTACTTC
CATSRGDGYEQYF
>-|TRBV5-4|TRBJ1-1|-
TGTGCCAGCAGCCCCACCGGGGGGAACACTGAAGCTTTCTTT
CASSPTGGNTEAFF
>-|TRBV9|TRBJ2-7|-
TGTGCCAGCAGCGGATCAGGTGGGACAACCTACGAGCAGTACTTC
CASSGSGGTTYEQYF
>-|TRBV7-9|TRBJ2-7|-
TGTGCCAGCAGCCCCCCCGGGGGGCGTTACGAGCAGTACTTC
CASSPPGGRYEQYF
>TRBD1|TRBV9|TRBJ1-4|-
TGTGCCAGCAGCGTAGGGACAGGGGGCGAAAAACTGTTTTTT
CASSVGTGGEKLFF
>TRBD2|TRBV9|TRBJ2-7|-
TGTGCCAGCAGCGTAGGATCGGGGGGGCAGTACGAGCAGTACTTC
CASSVGSGGQYEQYF
>TRBD1|TRBV5-8|TRBJ1-5|-
TGTGCCAGCAGCTTACCCGGACAGGTAGCGATGGGCAATCAGCCCCAGCATTTT
CASSLPGQVAMGNQPQHF
>-|TRBV7-2|TRBJ2-7|-
TGTGCCAGCAGCTTAGCGCCGCAGGGCCAGCAGGGCGAGCAGTACTTC
CASSLAPQGQQGEQYF
>TRBD1|TRBV13|TRBJ2-7|-
TGTGCCAGCAGCCCAAGGGACAGGGACCACGAGCAGTACTTC
CASSPRDRDHEQYF
>-|TRBV5-6|TRBJ2-7|-
TGTGCCAGCAGCTTGATTGCGGGCCCCTACGAGCAGTACTTC
CASSLIAGPYEQYF
>-|TRBV7-2|TRBJ1-2|-
TGTGCCAGCAGCCAAACTCGGACGGGGGTCGGCTACACCTTC
CASSQTRTGVGYTF
>-|TRBV6-5|TRBJ1-6|-
TGTGCCAGCAGTCCAAGGGGCGATAATTCACCCCTCCACTTT
CASSPRGDNSPLHF
>-|TRBV9|TRBJ1-2|-
TGTGCCAGCAGCGTAGGCAGGAACTATGGCTACACCTTC
CASSVGRNYGYTF
>-|TRBV5-8|TRBJ1-5|-
TGTGCCAGCAGCTTGAGCCTGGGATCACAGGGAGGGCAGCCCCAGCATTTT
CASSLSLGSQGGQPQHF
>TRBD2|TRBV7-2|TRBJ2-5|-
TGTGCCAGCAGTCTAAAGCGGGGAGGGACCCAGTACTTC
CASSLKRGGTQYF
>TRBD1|TRBV19|TRBJ2-2|once
TGTGCCAGTAGGGCAGACAGGGGGCGAAGCACCGGGGAGCTGTTTTTT
CASRADRGRSTGELFF
>TRBD1|TRBV5-1|TRBJ1-4|once
TGCGCCAGCAGCCGGGGACAGGGGGGTGAAAAACTGTTTTTT
CASSRGQGGEKLFF
>-|TRBV27|TRBJ2-7|-
TGTGCCAGCAGCCCCCTTCCTATCTACGAGCAGTACTTC
CASSPLPIYEQYF
>TRBD1|TRBV19|TRBJ1-2|-
TGTGCCAGTATCCCCGCCGGGACAGGCTATGGCTACACCTTC
CASIPAGTGYGYTF
>TRBD2|TRBV5-1|TRBJ2-5|-
TGCGCCAGCAGCTTTGGGACTAGCGGTTGGGCCCAGTACTTC
CASSFGTSGWAQYF
>-|TRBV6-6|TRBJ1-4|few
TGTGCCAGCAGTTACAGTTTCGGACAGAAGGAACGACTGTTTTTT
CASSYSFGQKERLFF
>-|TRBV6-6|TRBJ2-7|-
TGTGCCAGCAGTTACGAGGCCTCCCACTACGAGCAGTACTTC
CASSYEASHYEQYF
>TRBD1|TRBV4-3|TRBJ2-7|-
TGCGCCAGCAGCCAATATACTCAGGGGGCCTACGAGCAGTACTTC
CASSQYTQGAYEQYF
>TRBD1|TRBV5-5|TRBJ1-2|-
TGTGCCAGCAGCACGTGGCCGGGACAGCTCCCTGGCTACACCTTC
CASSTWPGQLPGYTF
>-|TRBV7-2|TRBJ2-3|few
TGTGCCAGCAGCTTCGCGGGGGCCCGGCCGGCAGATACGCAGTATTTT
CASSFAGARPADTQYF
>-|TRBV6-1|TRBJ2-7|-
TGTGCCAGCAGTGAAGCCTTCAGTTACACCTACGAGCAGTACTTC
CASSEAFSYTYEQYF
>TRBD1|TRBV4-2|TRBJ2-7|-
TGTGCCAGCAGCCAAGGCGGGACAGGAAGGAGCTCCTACGAGCAGTACTTC
CASSQGGTGRSSYEQYF
>-|TRBV9|TRBJ1-2|once
TGTGCCAGCAGAGCCGGGACACAACTTAACTATGGCTACACCTTC
CASRAGTQLNYGYTF